Shown below are 20 T cell receptor beta chains from a single sample sequenced in a study of blood T cell repertoires in COVID-19. Generated by immunoSEQ multiplex PCR, the TCRdb table keeps only in-frame clones and is missing some. The sample yields over 85,000 clones, around 84% seen once. Specimen: peripheral blood. These receptors all stem from a human donor in a cohort sampled during active COVID-19.

The chain joins TRBV18 to TRBJ1-2; no reliable D call. Germline V gives CDR1 KGHSH, CDR2 LQKENI. The CDR3 sequence is 13 residues long. V was shortened by 3 bases and J by 1 base, with 6 bases between the two germline ends. The CDR3 DNA is TGTGCCAGCTCACCGAGGGTTAACTATGGCTACACCTTC. Translating it yields CASSPRVNYGYTF.

In nucleotides, the CDR3 is TGCGCCAGCAGTGAGGCCTACAGGGGGGGGCCGAACACTGAAGCTTTCTTT. Encoded protein: CASSEAYRGGPNTEAFF. This chain joins TRBV10-1 and TRBJ1-1; TRBD1 agrees at 8 bases. Losses at the gene ends were 2 bases for V and 1 base for J; bases not matched to a gene: 9. Germline assignment: CDR1 WNHNN and CDR2 SYGVQD (reference sequence). The CDR3 totals 17 residues.

The chain recombines TRBV9 with TRBJ2-7, with 7 bases lining up with TRBD1. The trim removed 2 bases at V and 4 bases at J, leaving 9 bases unmatched. This CDR3 spans 15 amino acids. CDR1 is SGDLS, CDR2 YYNGEE, per germline. The CDR3 coding sequence is TGTGCCAGCAGCGTCCCCGGGACAGAACTTTACGAGCAGTACTTC. Its translation: CASSVPGTELYEQYF.

The chain employs TRBV3-1 (or the pseudogene TRBV3-2) and TRBJ1-1; D perhaps matches TRBD1 (6 bases). CDR1 is LGHDT and CDR2 is YNNKEL in the germline V gene (reference sequence). V lost 1 base, J lost 5 bases, and 11 bases lay in between. The CDR3 is made up of 14 amino acids. CDR3 in amino acids: CASSQAGGRTEAFF. CDR3 bases: TGTGCCAGCAGCCAAGCCGGGGGGCGAACTGAAGCTTTCTTT.

The V and J genes are TRBV6-1 and TRBJ1-1, with D possibly TRBD1 on 5 matching bases. Between the trimmed V and J ends, which lost 3 bases and 3 bases, there was a span of 17 bases. Germline V gives CDR1 MNHNS, CDR2 SASEGT. This CDR3 comprises 16 residues. The CDR3 loop reads CASSDFRGTLDTEAFF. The CDR3 DNA sequence: TGTGCCAGCAGTGATTTTCGGGGGACCCTTGACACTGAAGCTTTCTTT.

CDR3 in amino acids: CASSAGTGGEKLFF. The CDR3 bases are TGTGCCAGCAGCGCCGGGACAGGGGGTGAAAAACTGTTTTTT. This chain joins TRBV5-5 and TRBJ1-4; 11 nucleotides line up with TRBD1. Unmatched junction bases numbered 3, after V lost 4 bases and J lost 7 bases. This CDR3 contains 14 residues. Germline CDR1 SGHKS, CDR2 YYEKEE (reference sequence). Full variable domain (rest looked up from reference TRBV5-5 and TRBJ1-4): DAGVTQSPTHLIKTRGQQVTLRCSPISGHKSVSWYQQVLGQGPQFIFQYYEKEERGRGNFPDRFSARQFPNYSSELNVNALLLGDSALYLCASSAGTGGEKLFFGSGTQLSVL.

The chain links TRBV19 to TRBJ1-5; 9 bases are a match to TRBD1. The CDR3 consists of 18 residues. Looked up from germline, CDR1 is LNHDA and CDR2 is SQIVND (reference sequence). The ends lost 5 bases at V and 0 bases at J; junction bases unmatched: 11. This CDR3 reads CASSATPGTGISNQPQHF. CDR3 sequence (DNA): TGTGCCAGTAGTGCTACGCCCGGGACAGGGATTAGCAATCAGCCCCAGCATTTT.

This clone was picked up many times. The chain couples TRBV18 to TRBJ2-1; D is uncertain. Germline CDR1 KGHSH, CDR2 LQKENI. The CDR3 totals 12 residues. V was cut by 1 base and J by 9 bases, with 7 bases left in between. CDR3 nucleotides: TGTGCCAGCTCACCACTCCTAAGTGAGCAGTTCTTC. This codes for CASSPLLSEQFF. The whole variable domain, remainder taken from reference TRBV18 and TRBJ2-1, is NAGVMQNPRHLVRRRGQEARLRCSPMKGHSHVYWYRQLPEEGLKFMVYLQKENIIDESGMPKERFSAEFPKEGPSILRIQQVVRGDSAAYFCASSPLLSEQFFGPGTRLTVL.

The chain recombines TRBV24-1 with TRBJ1-1, with D possibly TRBD1 on 6 matching bases. This CDR3 has 13 amino acids. V gave up 12 bases and J gave up 4 bases, with 17 bases separating them. Germline assignment: CDR1 KGHDR and CDR2 SFDVKD. CDR3 sequence (DNA): TGTGCCCCAACCCGAGGGGGGGGCACTGAAGCTTTCTTT. Its protein is CAPTRGGGTEAFF.

The rearrangement uses TRBV7-3 and TRBJ1-1; 8 bases fit TRBD1. The CDR3 extends over 14 amino acids. Germline CDR1 reads SGHTA; CDR2 reads FQGTGA. V was clipped by 4 bases and J by 1 base; unmatched bases: 2. CDR3 residues: CASSSDRGNTEAFF. CDR3 DNA: TGTGCCAGCAGCTCTGACAGGGGGAACACTGAAGCTTTCTTT.

This chain links TRBV28 with TRBJ2-4; 7 nucleotides agree with TRBD1. Germline V CDR1 and CDR2: MDHEN, SYDVKM. J lost 0 bases, V lost 3 bases, and 8 bases had no gene match. The CDR3 is 17 residues long. DNA of the CDR3: TGTGCCAGCAGTTTCTTTGGGACAGCTTTAGCCAAAAACATTCAGTACTTC. Protein: CASSFFGTALAKNIQYF. Looking up the rest from reference TRBV28 and TRBJ2-4 gives the full variable domain: DVKVTQSSRYLVKRTGEKVFLECVQDMDHENMFWYRQDPGLGLRLIYFSYDVKMKEKGDIPEGYSVSREKKERFSLILESASTNQTSMYLCASSFFGTALAKNIQYFGAGTRLSVL.

This clone was observed a single time. The chain is built from TRBV5-1 and TRBJ2-2; 7 nucleotides line up with TRBD2. The CDR3 runs to 15 residues. CDR1 is SGHRS and CDR2 is YFSETQ in the germline V gene. V lost 1 base to trimming and J lost 1 base; unmatched junction nucleotides: 1. This chain's CDR3 is CASSLTSENTGELFF. The CDR3 nucleotides are TGCGCCAGCAGCTTGACTAGCGAGAACACCGGGGAGCTGTTTTTT.

The chain couples TRBV5-1 to TRBJ2-3, with 13 bases lining up with TRBD2. The junction had 5 bases not matched to a gene; V was cut back by 2 bases and J by 2 bases. The germline V gene has CDR1 SGHRS and CDR2 YFSETQ. This CDR3 has 17 amino acids. The CDR3 loop is CASSLRTSGGLTDTQYF. Written as DNA, the CDR3 is TGCGCCAGCAGCTTACGGACTAGCGGGGGCCTCACAGATACGCAGTATTTT.

This chain uses TRBV5-4 with TRBJ1-1; unclear D gene. In germline, CDR1 is SGHNT, CDR2 YYREEE (reference sequence). The CDR3 spans 13 residues. V was pared by 4 bases and J by 7 bases, with 14 bases between. The CDR3 reads CASSLTSGDEAFF. CDR3 DNA: TGTGCCAGCAGCCTGACTAGCGGGGATGAAGCTTTCTTT.

The count of this clone is one. The chain carries TRBV28 and TRBJ1-2; tentatively, D is TRBD1 (5 bases). The CDR3 has 13 residues. V lost 5 bases and J 7 bases, leaving 14 bases between the germline ends. Germline lookup yields CDR1 MDHEN and CDR2 SYDVKM. CDR3 sequence reads: CASSPDTLVGYTF. The CDR3 DNA reads TGTGCCAGCAGTCCGGACACGTTGGTTGGCTACACCTTC.

This clone appeared a few times. V is TRBV5-6 and J is TRBJ2-2; D gene unclear. The V end lost 4 bases, the J end lost 1 base, and 5 bases lay between the germline ends. Germline CDR1 is SGHDT and CDR2 is YYEEEE. This CDR3 has 13 amino acids. CDR3 sequence reads: CASSQQNTGELFF. The DNA of the CDR3 is TGTGCCAGCAGCCAACAGAACACCGGGGAGCTGTTTTTT.

The J gene is TRBJ2-7, the V gene TRBV11-1, with a tentative D call TRBD1 (5 bases). Trimming took off 5 bases at V and 3 bases at J, with 14 bases between the two ends. This CDR3 comprises 14 residues. From germline, CDR1 is SGHAT and CDR2 FQDESV (reference sequence). This CDR3 reads CASSPHTGNYEQYF. CDR3 in DNA: TGTGCCAGCAGCCCCCATACAGGTAACTACGAGCAGTACTTC. Full variable domain (outside the CDR3, taken from reference TRBV11-1 and TRBJ2-7): EAEVAQSPRYKITEKSQAVAFWCDPISGHATLYWYRQILGQGPELLVQFQDESVVDDSQLPKDRFSAERLKGVDSTLKIQPAELGDSAMYLCASSPHTGNYEQYFGPGTRLTVT.

Only one count was recorded for this clone. This rearrangement joins TRBV7-2 to TRBJ2-5, with D possibly matching TRBD2 (5 bases). The CDR3 contains 15 residues. The V gene lost 5 bases and the J gene lost 0 bases, with 13 bases spanning the gap. Germline V gives CDR1 SGHTA, CDR2 FQGNSA. In DNA form, the CDR3 reads TGTGCCAGCAGCCCCGGACTCCCGTACCAAGAGACCCAGTACTTC. It translates to CASSPGLPYQETQYF.

The V gene is TRBV7-9, the J gene TRBJ2-5; D is undetermined. The CDR3 is 14 residues long. Trimming shortened V by 1 base and J by 3 bases, and 9 bases separated the two germline ends. In germline, CDR1 is SEHNR, CDR2 FQNEAQ (reference sequence). CDR3 protein: CASSLVGGEETQYF. CDR3 bases: TGTGCCAGCAGCTTAGTTGGCGGAGAAGAGACCCAGTACTTC.

The chain has TRBV5-6 and TRBJ1-1; D is unclear. CDR1 is SGHDT, CDR2 YYEEEE, per germline. CDR3 length: 16 residues. Trimming removed 4 bases at V and 0 bases at J, with 16 bases between. CDR3 DNA: TGTGCCAGCAGCCCAGCAATGTCCGGGATGAACACTGAAGCTTTCTTT. Amino acids: CASSPAMSGMNTEAFF.